This T cell receptor (beta chain) derives from a study of regulatory T cells in long-lasting Graves disease. Time point denoted: newly diagnosed GD, antithyroid drugs for less than 3 months. After RNA was extracted from PBMCs, the TCR library was made from it. Both iRepertoire HTBI primers and Arm-PCR of CDR3 regions were used to build the TCR beta libraries. TCRdb called the multiplex PCR reads again in MiXCR, with one record for every CDR3 protein. Found here are roughly 350,000 distinct CDR3 sequences, about 16% of them singletons; the top ten hold around 20%. Germline V CDR1 and CDR2: MRHNA, SNTAGT. There are 16 residues in the CDR3. V was clipped by 6 bases and J by 2 bases; unmatched bases: 9. This clonotype was counted only a few times. These same records also appear under a second study, on T cells in Graves' hyperthyroidism and ophthalmopathy.

This specimen was peripheral blood mononuclear cells (PBMCs), taken at new diagnosis, from a patient treated with antithyroid drugs. The TCR was taken from a woman younger than 35 with Graves disease. The gene calls are TRBV6-4 and TRBJ2-3; 9 nucleotides agree with TRBD2. The CDR3 region is CASSENSGSPTDTQYF. CDR3 nucleotides: TGTGCCAGCAGCGAAAATAGCGGGAGCCCCACAGATACGCAGTATTTT.